One sample yielded the 12 T cell receptor beta chains listed below, sequenced in a study of shared clonotypes between healthy human individuals. In the naive CD8 group, cells lacked CD45RO and were positively selected for CCR7, so terminally differentiated effector memory CD45RA+ cells were left out. Generated by immunoSEQ multiplex PCR, the TCRdb table keeps only in-frame clones and is missing some. The sample lists 1.5 million to 2.5 million clones; approximately 94% were seen once. Sequencing was performed on naive CD8+ T cells sorted from blood. Receptors were obtained from a man between 18 and 29 years old in good health.

The CDR3 region is CASSYEDPGELFF. The DNA for the CDR3 is TGTGCCAGCAGTTACGAGGATCCCGGGGAGCTGTTTTTT. This sequence joins TRBV6-6 and TRBJ2-2; D call uncertain. The CDR3 sequence is 13 residues long. Germline CDR1 MNHNY, CDR2 SVGAGI (reference sequence). V lost 2 bases, J lost 6 bases, and 7 bases lay in between.

With regard to this clone: The same CDR3 also results from other DNA sequences found in this sample. The rearrangement joins TRBV27 to TRBJ2-7; 11 bases are shared with TRBD2. The germline CDR1 and CDR2 sequences are MNHEY and SMNVEV (reference sequence). V lost 5 bases to trimming and J lost 4 bases; unmatched junction nucleotides: 4. The CDR3 spans 14 residues. CDR3 sequence: CASSGLAGGYEQYF. The CDR3 nucleotides are TGTGCCAGCAGTGGGCTAGCGGGAGGTTACGAGCAGTACTTC.

The V gene is TRBV4-3, the J gene TRBJ2-3; 11 bases are shared with TRBD1. Germline-derived CDR1 and CDR2 are LGHNA and YSLEER. The V segment lost 0 bases and the J segment 5 bases; nucleotides outside the gene matches: 10. The CDR3 covers 18 residues. DNA for the CDR3: TGCGCCAGCAGCCAAGATTGGGGGACAGGGGGTCCAGAAGATACGCAGTATTTT. Translated, it gives CASSQDWGTGGPEDTQYF.

In the case of this clone: This sample includes further DNA sequences coding for the same CDR3. This chain uses TRBV4-1 with TRBJ2-7, with D perhaps matching TRBD2 (6 bases). Trimming took off 1 base at V and 3 bases at J, with 7 bases between the two ends. CDR3 length: 13 residues. Germline assignment: CDR1 MGHRA and CDR2 YSYEKL. CDR3 sequence: CASSQVGSYEQYF. CDR3 nucleotides: TGCGCCAGCAGCCAAGTCGGGAGCTACGAGCAGTACTTC.

The DNA for the CDR3 is TGTGCCAGCAGTTTAGGGTTGGGGGGCTTTTATAATTCACCCCTCCACTTT. Encoded protein: CASSLGLGGFYNSPLHF. This rearrangement joins TRBV27 to TRBJ1-6; D perhaps matches TRBD1 (6 bases). Germline CDR1 is MNHEY and CDR2 is SMNVEV (reference sequence). The germline V and J ends were trimmed by 2 bases and 4 bases, with 15 bases remaining between them. This CDR3 spans 17 amino acids.

The chain combines TRBV19 with TRBJ2-7; TRBD1 matches 9 bases. This CDR3 spans 14 amino acids. V shed 5 bases and J 1 base; nucleotides not matched to a gene: 3. Germline V lookup: CDR1 LNHDA, CDR2 SQIVND (reference sequence). CDR3 in amino acids: CASSLTGGSYEQYF. The DNA for the CDR3 is TGTGCCAGTAGTTTGACAGGGGGTTCCTACGAGCAGTACTTC.

In the case of this clone: Other DNA sequences of this sample code for an identical CDR3. V gene TRBV19 combines with J gene TRBJ2-7; 11 bases align to TRBD2. The V gene's germline CDR1 is LNHDA and CDR2 SQIVND (reference sequence). There are 16 residues in the CDR3. The V gene end was trimmed by 6 bases and the J gene end by 4 bases; junction bases not matched to a gene: 11. CDR3 residues: CASSPEGLAGGYEQYF. The CDR3 DNA follows: TGTGCCAGTAGCCCGGAGGGGCTAGCGGGAGGATACGAGCAGTACTTC. Together with reference TRBV19 and TRBJ2-7, the CDR3 gives the full variable domain: DGGITQSPKYLFRKEGQNVTLSCEQNLNHDAMYWYRQDPGQGLRLIYYSQIVNDFQKGDIAEGYSVSREKKESFPLTVTSAQKNPTAFYLCASSPEGLAGGYEQYFGPGTRLTVT.

The chain uses TRBV27 and TRBJ1-5; 7 bases are a match to TRBD1. Germline CDR1 and CDR2: MNHEY and SMNVEV (reference sequence). The CDR3 loop spans 14 amino acids. V trimming: 6 bases; J trimming: 4 bases; junction bases outside the gene matches: 6. The CDR3 sequence is CASRAGQPNQPQHF. The CDR3 DNA reads as TGTGCCAGCAGGGCGGGACAGCCTAATCAGCCCCAGCATTTT.

The chain joins TRBV7-3 to TRBJ2-7, with unresolved D. The CDR3 loop spans 14 amino acids. Between the trimmed V and J ends, which lost 5 bases and 3 bases, there was a span of 14 bases. In germline, CDR1 is SGHTA, CDR2 FQGTGA. CDR3 residues: CASSPGPPNYEQYF. DNA of the CDR3: TGTGCCAGCAGCCCCGGACCCCCGAACTACGAGCAGTACTTC. The full variable domain, rest sourced from reference TRBV7-3 and TRBJ2-7, is GAGVSQTPSNKVTEKGKYVELRCDPISGHTALYWYRQSLGQGPEFLIYFQGTGAADDSGLPNDRFFAVRPEGSVSTLKIQRTERGDSAVYLCASSPGPPNYEQYFGPGTRLTVT.

The J gene is TRBJ1-4, the V gene TRBV5-8; 7 nucleotides align to TRBD1. This CDR3 has 16 amino acids. Unmatched junction bases numbered 6, after V lost 1 base and J lost 3 bases. Germline CDR1 and CDR2: SGHTS and YDEGEE. The CDR3, as DNA: TGTGCCAGCAGCTTGAGGGGGCAGGGGGCTAATGAAAAACTGTTTTTT. It yields the protein CASSLRGQGANEKLFF.

Comments on this clone: This specimen includes other DNA sequences encoding the same CDR3. The chain carries TRBV7-9 and TRBJ1-1, with a weak D call TRBD1 (5 bases). The V end was cut by 5 bases, the J end by 5 bases, with 12 bases between. CDR1 and CDR2 (germline): SEHNR, FQNEAQ (reference sequence). CDR3 length: 13 amino acids. Here the CDR3 reads CASSLQGGTEAFF. As DNA, the CDR3 is TGTGCCAGCAGCCTGCAGGGAGGAACTGAAGCTTTCTTT.

This chain connects TRBV15 to TRBJ2-7, with TRBD1 identical over 8 bases. CDR3 length equals 16 residues. CDR1 LNHNV and CDR2 YYDKDF come from the germline V gene (reference sequence). V was clipped by 0 bases and J by 2 bases; unmatched bases: 6. The CDR3 DNA is TGTGCCACCAGCAGAGATGACCTACAGGGGGCCTACGAGCAGTACTTC. Its translation is CATSRDDLQGAYEQYF.